This T cell receptor beta chain was profiled in a study of metastatic and nonmetastatic thyroid tumors. Notes on the study in general: In blood and tumor, TCR beta diversity was reportedly significantly higher in malignant thyroid tumors than in benign nodules.

On this clone: Its antigen is undetermined.

TCRdb re-analyzed the PCR reads using MiXCR. The sample records roughly 21,000 clones, over 25% being singletons. Thyroid surgery had not been preceded by any treatment in any patient. V lost 5 bases to trimming and J lost 2 bases, with 10 bases between them. The length of the CDR3 is 13 residues. The germline V gene encodes CDR1 SGHAT and CDR2 FQNNGV. This TCR was sampled from a female donor with papillary thyroid cancer or a benign thyroid nodule (not recorded which). Some clones in this sample may be carry-over from other donors' samples. The gene calls are TRBV11-2 and TRBJ2-7, with D possibly TRBD1 on 7 matching bases. The sample comprised blood. For the CDR3, the DNA is TGTGCCAGCAGCCCAGGGGGGACCTACGAGCAGTACTTC. Translation gives CASSPGGTYEQYF.